This TCR beta chain was profiled in a study of identical twins (dated by TCRdb to 2015 to 2016). With respect to the entire study: TCR alpha and beta repertoires from monozygotic twins, unrelated adults of various ages and cord blood were deep-sequenced to test whether fetal clonotypes persist. To rule out contamination, replicate twin experiments were performed at different times with different library preparation protocols.

Beyond this particular receptor, the publication reports: Fewer insertions were carried by abundant cord blood beta clonotypes, a similar but weaker trend appeared in young adult naive repertoires, and no such trend appeared in memory repertoires. Excess twin sharing in beta out-of-frame sequences was weaker because fewer shared sequences lowered the signal-to-noise ratio. Out-of-frame TCR alpha sequences shared between twins showed an excess of low generation-probability sequences compared with coincidental sharing between unrelated individuals. Because the same donors could not be followed over many years, the conclusions relied on cross-sectional statistical analysis. In monozygotic twins, out-of-frame TCR alpha sharing was systematically underestimated by recombination models, although the models agreed with sharing between unrelated individuals. Invariant T cells such as MAIT and iNKT could partly confound zero-insertion analyses, though diverse VJ usage argued against this for most clonotypes.

A word on this clonotype: Its antigen is still unknown. No base quality values were provided; no much bigger clone lies one nucleotide off.

Every donor in the study was a healthy Caucasian. The library was produced with 5' RACE. The sequencing machine was an Illumina HiSeq 2000. A universal primer binding site was introduced by template switching, and a unique molecular identifier was present in the final cDNA, enabling accurate counting of TCR cDNA molecules. First-strand cDNA for TCR alpha and beta chains was synthesized from specific primers in the conserved constant-segment region. To control for contamination, every cDNA library was double barcoded, receiving both a SMART-Mk sample barcode and Illumina barcodes. TruSeq adapter sequences and Illumina sample barcodes were added in two successive PCR steps. Sequencing of the TCR alpha and beta cDNA libraries was done on the Illumina HiSeq platform using custom primers. In the paper's pipeline: MiGEC was used to process raw reads and extract unique molecular identifiers, and MiXCR was used to find CDR3 positions. Recombination models were inferred per individual with the repgenHMM and IGoR tools using an EM algorithm. The tcR package in R was used for shared clonotype analysis, with sharing normalized by the product of cloneset sizes. Out-of-frame nonproductive sequences were analyzed to study raw recombination free of thymic and clonal selection effects. Starting from the raw public reads, TCRdb applied fastp trimming at Q25, assembled clones with MiXCR and retained in-frame beta chains. Rows with one shared CDR3 protein collapse into an entry with the most common genes and DNA. None of the V and J calls come from the authors' own analysis; TCRdb made them. The sample table shows 1.5 million to 2 million distinct CDR3 sequences, and around 29% are seen once. The ten largest make up around 0.25% of the sample.

V is reduced by 6 bases and J by 6 bases, leaving a spacing of 15 bases between them. The CDR1 and CDR2 encoded by the germline V gene (reference sequence) are DFQATT and SNEGSKA. The CDR3 contains 13 residues, cysteine and phenylalanine counted. The retained sequence is limited to the CDR3, 39 bases, with the frame set at the first base. The V gene is TRBV20-1 and the J gene is TRBJ2-1; the D gene is perhaps TRBD2, on 5 matching bases. The specimen was cord blood. This sequence was found in a newborn girl in good health. The DNA is as follows: TGCAGTGCCCTGATACTAGGCCCCAATGAGCAGTTCTTC. This codes for CSALILGPNEQFF.